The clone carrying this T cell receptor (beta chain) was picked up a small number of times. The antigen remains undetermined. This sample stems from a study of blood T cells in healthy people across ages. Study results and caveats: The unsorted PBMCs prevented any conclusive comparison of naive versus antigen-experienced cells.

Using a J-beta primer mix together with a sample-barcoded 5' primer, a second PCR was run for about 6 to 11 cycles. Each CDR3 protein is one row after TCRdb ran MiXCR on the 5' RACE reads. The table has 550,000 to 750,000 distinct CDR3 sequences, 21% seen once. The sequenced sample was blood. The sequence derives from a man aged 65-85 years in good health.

DNA for the CDR3: TGCGCCAGCAGCGTACCGGGGGACCACAATGAGCAGTTCTTC. This gives the protein CASSVPGDHNEQFF. The chain carries TRBV5-1 and TRBJ2-1, with D possibly matching TRBD2 (6 bases). The germline V gene encodes CDR1 SGHRS and CDR2 YFSETQ. This CDR3 is 14 amino acids long. V dropped 4 bases and J dropped 5 bases, with 13 bases sitting between them.